The 9 T cell receptor beta chains reported below all come from one sample, sequenced in a study of T cell responses to AZD1222 COVID-19 vaccine. The data were produced by immunoSEQ multiplex PCR, yet TCRdb's version contains in-frame clones alone and is incomplete. The sample records 120,000 or so clones, roughly 85% being singletons. Sequences were derived from peripheral blood, sampled on day 0 of AZD1222 vaccination. The source of these receptors is an adult in good health.

V gene TRBV5-1 combines with J gene TRBJ1-3; 7 nucleotides agree with TRBD1. V dropped 4 bases and J dropped 4; count of bases not matched to a gene: 14. Germline loops: CDR1 SGHRS, CDR2 YFSETQ. There are 17 residues in the CDR3. In nucleotides, the CDR3 is TGCGCCAGCAGCCCCGAAGTTGACTACAGGGGCGGAAACACCATATATTTT. Translated: CASSPEVDYRGGNTIYF.

The chain carries TRBV5-6 and TRBJ2-3, with no clear D. Germline V gene sequence: CDR1 SGHDT, CDR2 YYEEEE. This CDR3 spans 13 amino acids. V gave up 2 bases and J gave up 5 bases, with 9 bases separating them. The CDR3 is CASSFPRLDTQYF. CDR3 sequence (DNA): TGTGCCAGCAGCTTCCCGAGATTAGATACGCAGTATTTT.

The V call is TRBV21-1, the J call TRBJ1-1; the table's D call, TRBD1, has no DNA check behind it. TRBV21-1 is designated a pseudogene. This CDR3 is built from 17 residues. CDR3 in amino acids: CASSKGGQGAGNTEAFF. The DNA of the CDR3 is TGTGCCAGCAGCAAGGGCGGCCAGGGGGCAGGGAACACTGAAGCTTTCTTT.

The genes are TRBV9 and TRBJ1-6; no reliable D call. The germline gives CDR1 SGDLS, CDR2 YYNGEE. V was cut by 0 bases and J by 8 bases, with 6 bases left in between. This CDR3 is 13 amino acids long. In DNA form, the CDR3 reads TGTGCCAGCAGCGTAGAGAAAGATTCACCCCTCCACTTT. It encodes CASSVEKDSPLHF.

The CDR3: CASGEQGAGNTIYF. In DNA form, the CDR3 reads TGCGCCAGCGGGGAACAGGGGGCTGGAAACACCATATATTTT. The V call is TRBV5-1, the J call TRBJ1-3, with 8 bases aligning to TRBD1. CDR1 and CDR2 (germline): SGHRS, YFSETQ. CDR3 size: 14 residues. Trimming cost V 7 bases and J 2 bases; bases outside gene matches: 5.

The chain carries TRBV7-2 and TRBJ1-3; 10 bases are shared with TRBD1. CDR1 is SGHTA, CDR2 FQGNSA, per germline. Trimming cost V 5 bases and J 0 bases; bases outside gene matches: 4. The CDR3 has 16 amino acids. The CDR3 nucleotides read TGTGCCAGCAGCGTATGGACAGGGGGCTCTGGAAACACCATATATTTT. Translated, it gives CASSVWTGGSGNTIYF.

The chain joins TRBV12-3 or TRBV12-4 to TRBJ1-1, with D tentatively TRBD1 (5 bases). There are 12 residues in the CDR3. Trimming took off 5 bases at V and 6 bases at J, with 10 bases between the two ends. As DNA, the CDR3 is TGTGCCAGCAGTCCGCAGGGTCCTGAAGCTTTCTTT. Its protein is CASSPQGPEAFF.

This chain links TRBV5-5 with TRBJ2-1; TRBD1 agrees at 7 bases. The CDR3 is 15 residues long. Unmatched junction bases numbered 4, after V lost 2 bases and J lost 2 bases. Germline V CDR1 and CDR2: SGHKS, YYEKEE (reference sequence). CDR3 amino acids: CASSFTGDPYNEQFF. CDR3 nucleotides: TGTGCCAGCAGCTTTACAGGGGATCCCTACAATGAGCAGTTCTTC.

This chain joins TRBV5-5 and TRBJ2-7; a possible D gene is TRBD2 (5 bases). The germline V gene encodes CDR1 SGHKS and CDR2 YYEKEE (reference sequence). The CDR3 sequence is 15 residues long. Between the trimmed V and J ends, which lost 2 bases and 6 bases, there was a span of 18 bases. The CDR3 region has the DNA TGTGCCAGCAGCTTTGATGACGGGAAATTCGGCGAGCAGTACTTC. This codes for CASSFDDGKFGEQYF.